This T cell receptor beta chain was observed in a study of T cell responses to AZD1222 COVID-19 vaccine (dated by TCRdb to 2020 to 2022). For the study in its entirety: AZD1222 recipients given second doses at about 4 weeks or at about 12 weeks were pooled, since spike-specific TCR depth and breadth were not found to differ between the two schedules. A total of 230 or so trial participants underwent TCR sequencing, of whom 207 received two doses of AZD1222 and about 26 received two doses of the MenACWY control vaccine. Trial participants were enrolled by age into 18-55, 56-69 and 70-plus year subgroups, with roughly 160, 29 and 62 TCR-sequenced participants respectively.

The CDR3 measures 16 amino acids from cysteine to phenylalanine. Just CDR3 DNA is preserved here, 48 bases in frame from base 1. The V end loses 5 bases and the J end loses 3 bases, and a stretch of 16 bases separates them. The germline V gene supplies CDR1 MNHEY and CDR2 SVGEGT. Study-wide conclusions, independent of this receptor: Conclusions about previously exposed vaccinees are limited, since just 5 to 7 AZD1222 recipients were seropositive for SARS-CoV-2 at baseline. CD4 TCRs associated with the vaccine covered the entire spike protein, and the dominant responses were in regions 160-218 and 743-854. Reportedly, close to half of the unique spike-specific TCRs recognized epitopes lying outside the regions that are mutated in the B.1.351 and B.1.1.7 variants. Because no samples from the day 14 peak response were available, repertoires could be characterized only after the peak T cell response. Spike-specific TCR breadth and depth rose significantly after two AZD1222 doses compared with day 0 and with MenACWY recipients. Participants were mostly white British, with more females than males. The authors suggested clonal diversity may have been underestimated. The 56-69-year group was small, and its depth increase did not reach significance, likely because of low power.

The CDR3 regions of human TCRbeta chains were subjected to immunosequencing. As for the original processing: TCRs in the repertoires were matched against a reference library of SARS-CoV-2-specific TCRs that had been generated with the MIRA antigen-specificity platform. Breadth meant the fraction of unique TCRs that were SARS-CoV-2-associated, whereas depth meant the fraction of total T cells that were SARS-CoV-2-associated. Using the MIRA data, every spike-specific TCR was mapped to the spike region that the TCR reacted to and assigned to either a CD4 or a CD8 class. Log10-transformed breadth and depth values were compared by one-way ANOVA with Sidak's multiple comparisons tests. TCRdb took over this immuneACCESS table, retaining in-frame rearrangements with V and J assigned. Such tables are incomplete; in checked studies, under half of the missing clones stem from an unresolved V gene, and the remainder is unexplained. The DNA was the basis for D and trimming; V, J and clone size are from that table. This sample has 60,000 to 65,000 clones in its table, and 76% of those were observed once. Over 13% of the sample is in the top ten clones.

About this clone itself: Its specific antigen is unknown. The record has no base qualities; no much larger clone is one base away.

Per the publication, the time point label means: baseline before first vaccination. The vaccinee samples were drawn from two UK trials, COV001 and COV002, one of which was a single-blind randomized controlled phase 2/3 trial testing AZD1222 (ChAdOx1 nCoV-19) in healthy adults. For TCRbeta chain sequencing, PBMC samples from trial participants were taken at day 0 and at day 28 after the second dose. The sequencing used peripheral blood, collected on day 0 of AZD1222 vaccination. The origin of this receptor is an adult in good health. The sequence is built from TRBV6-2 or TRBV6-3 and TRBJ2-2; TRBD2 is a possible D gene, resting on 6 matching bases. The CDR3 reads CASSDWVGGYTGELFF. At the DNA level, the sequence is TGTGCCAGCAGTGACTGGGTTGGAGGGTACACCGGGGAGCTGTTTTTT.